This T cell receptor beta chain was identified in a study of T cells in Graves' hyperthyroidism and ophthalmopathy. Each 10 ml fresh peripheral blood draw supplied the PBMCs. The table lists this clonotype with a few counts. RNA transcripts provided the source from which TCR beta CDR3 regions were amplified. The HTBI primer set was used in a first-round RT-PCR of the TCR CDR3. MiXCR was run by TCRdb on the multiplex PCR reads, yielding one entry per CDR3 protein. The repertoire holds 530,000 or so distinct CDR3 sequences, with approximately 17% as singletons. Germline CDR1 is SGHVS and CDR2 is FNYEAQ. This CDR3 contains 13 residues. Trimming took 5 bases from V and 7 from J, leaving 15 bases between them.

This receptor was taken from a woman aged 18-29 years with Graves' ophthalmopathy. The sequencing sample was made of blood. V usage is TRBV7-6 and J usage is TRBJ2-7; D ambiguous. The CDR3: CASSTFGKREQYF. CDR3 nucleotide sequence: TGTGCCAGCAGCACGTTCGGTAAGCGAGAGCAGTACTTC.